Listed below are T cell receptor beta chains from one sample, sequenced in a study of cytomegalovirus exposure and HLA in healthy donors. Only in-frame clones appear in the TCRdb table, and some are missing; sequencing was by immunoSEQ multiplex PCR. Altogether about 180,000 clones are present, 65% to 80% being singletons, with the ten largest covering roughly 0.76%. The sample consisted of PBMCs. The receptors shown here come from a woman aged 35 to 49 in good health and CMV-seronegative. Both conserved end residues are part of each CDR3. Each record gives: D gene, clone size, V gene, J gene, CDR3 length, CDR3 DNA, CDR3 protein. D genes are given only for firm matches. The size entry is marked missing in some rows and otherwise reads once, few, many or a size class.

D: TRBD1; size: few; V: TRBV18; J: TRBJ1-5; length: 14; DNA: TGTGCCAGCTCACGAGGGACAGAGAATCAGCCCCAGCATTTT; CDR3: CASSRGTENQPQHF
D: .; size: .; V: TRBV6-1; J: TRBJ1-5; length: 17; DNA: TGTGCCAGCAGTGATTATCTGTTAGGAGGGGGCAATCAGCCCCAGCATTTT; CDR3: CASSDYLLGGGNQPQHF
D: TRBD2; size: .; V: TRBV5-1; J: TRBJ2-7; length: 13; DNA: TGCGCCAGCAGCTTGAAGCGGGGGGGCGAGCAGTACTTC; CDR3: CASSLKRGGEQYF
D: TRBD1; size: .; V: TRBV15; J: TRBJ1-6; length: 14; DNA: TGTGCCACCAGCAGTGACAGGGGAGGGTCACCCCTCCACTTT; CDR3: CATSSDRGGSPLHF
D: TRBD1; size: .; V: TRBV6-5; J: TRBJ2-7; length: 15; DNA: TGTGCCAGCAGTGCCAGCTGGACAGGCCCCTACGAGCAGTACTTC; CDR3: CASSASWTGPYEQYF
D: TRBD1; size: .; V: TRBV29-1; J: TRBJ1-2; length: 15; DNA: TGCAGCGTGGGCTCCGGACAGGGGCCCATCTATGGCTACACCTTC; CDR3: CSVGSGQGPIYGYTF
D: .; size: .; V: TRBV18; J: TRBJ1-4; length: 14; DNA: TGTGCCAGCTCGATCGGGGGGATCAATGAAAAACTGTTTTTT; CDR3: CASSIGGINEKLFF
D: .; size: .; V: TRBV11-2; J: TRBJ1-1; length: 13; DNA: TGTGCCAGCAGCGAACAGTCGAGCACTGAAGCTTTCTTT; CDR3: CASSEQSSTEAFF
D: TRBD1; size: .; V: TRBV2; J: TRBJ1-2; length: 12; DNA: TGTGCCAGAGGACAGGGGGCCGTAGGCTACACCTTC; CDR3: CARGQGAVGYTF
D: .; size: .; V: TRBV6-5; J: TRBJ1-5; length: 12; DNA: TGTGCCGGACTTTATAGCAATCAGCCCCAGCATTTT; CDR3: CAGLYSNQPQHF